This is a list of T cell receptor beta chains from one sample in a study of blood T cell repertoires in COVID-19. The assay was immunoSEQ multiplex PCR, and TCRdb's table has in-frame clones only and misses some. Of 120,000 or so clones listed, roughly 82% are singletons. Material for sequencing was peripheral blood. Receptor source: a human donor in a cohort sampled during active COVID-19. CDR3s include the opening cysteine and the closing phenylalanine or tryptophan. D genes are given only for firm matches. Part of the rows lack a size; the others show once, few, many or a class for expanded clones.

clone_size: NA
j_call: TRBJ2-7
d_call: TRBD2
v_call: TRBV6-2/TRBV6-3
cdr3_aa: CASSWTSGPYEQYF
cdr3_nt: TGTGCCAGCAGTTGGACTAGCGGCCCCTACGAGCAGTACTTC

clone_size: NA
j_call: TRBJ2-2
d_call: NA
v_call: TRBV25-1
cdr3_aa: CASRAGTIAGELFF
cdr3_nt: TGTGCCAGCAGGGCCGGGACAATCGCCGGGGAGCTGTTTTTT

clone_size: NA
j_call: TRBJ2-3
d_call: TRBD2
v_call: TRBV18
cdr3_aa: CASSPATSGGAGGTDTQYF
cdr3_nt: TGTGCCAGCTCACCGGCGACTAGCGGGGGGGCCGGTGGCACAGATACGCAGTATTTT

clone_size: NA
j_call: TRBJ1-4
d_call: TRBD1
v_call: TRBV4-1
cdr3_aa: CASSQDDRDEKLFF
cdr3_nt: TGCGCCAGCAGCCAAGACGACAGGGATGAAAAACTGTTTTTT

clone_size: NA
j_call: TRBJ2-7
d_call: TRBD1
v_call: TRBV7-9
cdr3_aa: CASSGPGTGFSYEQYF
cdr3_nt: TGTGCCAGCAGCGGACCCGGGACAGGGTTCTCCTACGAGCAGTACTTC

clone_size: NA
j_call: TRBJ1-6
d_call: NA
v_call: TRBV5-1
cdr3_aa: CASSLASVLGWSSPLHF
cdr3_nt: TGCGCCAGCAGCTTGGCTAGCGTCCTTGGATGGAGTTCACCCCTCCACTTT

clone_size: NA
j_call: TRBJ2-7
d_call: TRBD2
v_call: TRBV19
cdr3_aa: CASSPRRLATSEQYF
cdr3_nt: TGTGCCAGTAGTCCTCGAAGACTAGCGACTTCCGAGCAGTACTTC

clone_size: few
j_call: TRBJ2-3
d_call: NA
v_call: TRBV5-6
cdr3_aa: CASSLVRGGFDTQYF
cdr3_nt: TGTGCCAGCAGTCTGGTCAGGGGTGGGTTCGATACGCAGTATTTT

clone_size: NA
j_call: TRBJ1-4
d_call: NA
v_call: TRBV5-1
cdr3_aa: CARSLPGGGGENLFF
cdr3_nt: TGCGCCCGCAGCTTGCCGGGCGGGGGGGGCGAAAACCTGTTTTTT

clone_size: few
j_call: TRBJ1-1
d_call: NA
v_call: TRBV6-2/TRBV6-3
cdr3_aa: CASSYSVAEAFF
cdr3_nt: TGTGCCAGCAGTTACTCGGTAGCTGAAGCTTTCTTT

clone_size: once
j_call: TRBJ2-7
d_call: TRBD2
v_call: TRBV6-5
cdr3_aa: CASSMGLAGNDEQYF
cdr3_nt: TGTGCCAGCAGTATGGGACTAGCGGGGAACGACGAGCAGTACTTC

clone_size: NA
j_call: TRBJ1-3
d_call: NA
v_call: TRBV5-1
cdr3_aa: CASGDNSGNTIYF
cdr3_nt: TGCGCCAGCGGGGACAACTCTGGAAACACCATATATTTT

clone_size: NA
j_call: TRBJ1-5
d_call: NA
v_call: TRBV3-1/TRBV3-2
cdr3_aa: CASSPSFGNSNQPQHF
cdr3_nt: TGTGCCAGCAGCCCCTCCTTCGGGAATAGCAATCAGCCCCAGCATTTT

clone_size: NA
j_call: TRBJ1-2
d_call: NA
v_call: TRBV4-1
cdr3_aa: CASSQEPHSGSYGYTF
cdr3_nt: TGCGCCAGCAGCCAAGAACCCCATTCCGGGAGTTATGGCTACACCTTC

clone_size: NA
j_call: TRBJ1-1
d_call: NA
v_call: TRBV5-1
cdr3_aa: CASSLEESLGRAEAFF
cdr3_nt: TGCGCCAGCAGCTTGGAGGAGTCTCTAGGGAGGGCTGAAGCTTTCTTT

clone_size: NA
j_call: TRBJ1-4
d_call: NA
v_call: TRBV5-1
cdr3_aa: CASSLAGAANEKLFF
cdr3_nt: TGCGCCAGCAGCTTGGCAGGGGCGGCTAATGAAAAACTGTTTTTT

clone_size: NA
j_call: TRBJ2-3
d_call: NA
v_call: TRBV6-2/TRBV6-3
cdr3_aa: CASSYNGGTDTQYF
cdr3_nt: TGTGCCAGCAGTTATAATGGAGGCACAGATACGCAGTATTTT